This TCR beta chain emerged from a study of shared clonotypes between healthy human individuals. Produced via immunoSEQ multiplex PCR; TCRdb's table is partial and in-frame only. Found here are around 600,000 clones, about 95% of them singletons; the top ten hold about 0.11%. CD45RO-negative, CCR7-positively selected cells formed the naive CD8 fraction, excluding terminally differentiated effector memory CD45RA+ cells. From germline, CDR1 is PRHDT and CDR2 FYEKMQ (reference sequence). CDR3 length: 14 amino acids. J gave up 2 bases and V 4 bases, and 2 bases lay outside the gene matches. This sequence originates from a woman aged 25-40 years in good health. The source material was naive CD8+ T cells sorted from blood. V is TRBV13 and J is TRBJ1-2; 9 bases are a match to TRBD1. The DNA for the CDR3 is TGTGCCAGCAGCTGGGGACAGGGAAACTATGGCTACACCTTC. The encoded protein is CASSWGQGNYGYTF. Full variable domain (missing parts from reference TRBV13 and TRBJ1-2): AAGVIQSPRHLIKEKRETATLKCYPIPRHDTVYWYQQGPGQDPQFLISFYEKMQSDKGSIPDRFSAQQFSDYHSELNMSSLELGDSALYFCASSWGQGNYGYTFGSGTRLTVV.